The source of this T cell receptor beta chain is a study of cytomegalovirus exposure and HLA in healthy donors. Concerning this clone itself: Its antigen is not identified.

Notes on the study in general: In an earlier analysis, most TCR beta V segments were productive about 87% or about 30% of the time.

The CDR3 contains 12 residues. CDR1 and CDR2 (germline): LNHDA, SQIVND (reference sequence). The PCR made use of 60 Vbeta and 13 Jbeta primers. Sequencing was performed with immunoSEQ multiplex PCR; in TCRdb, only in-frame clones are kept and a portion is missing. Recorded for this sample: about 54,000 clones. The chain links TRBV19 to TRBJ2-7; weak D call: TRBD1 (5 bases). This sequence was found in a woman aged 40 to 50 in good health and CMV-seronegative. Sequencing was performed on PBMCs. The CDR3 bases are TGTGCTACGGCAGGGCACTCCTACGAGCAGTACTTC. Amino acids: CATAGHSYEQYF.